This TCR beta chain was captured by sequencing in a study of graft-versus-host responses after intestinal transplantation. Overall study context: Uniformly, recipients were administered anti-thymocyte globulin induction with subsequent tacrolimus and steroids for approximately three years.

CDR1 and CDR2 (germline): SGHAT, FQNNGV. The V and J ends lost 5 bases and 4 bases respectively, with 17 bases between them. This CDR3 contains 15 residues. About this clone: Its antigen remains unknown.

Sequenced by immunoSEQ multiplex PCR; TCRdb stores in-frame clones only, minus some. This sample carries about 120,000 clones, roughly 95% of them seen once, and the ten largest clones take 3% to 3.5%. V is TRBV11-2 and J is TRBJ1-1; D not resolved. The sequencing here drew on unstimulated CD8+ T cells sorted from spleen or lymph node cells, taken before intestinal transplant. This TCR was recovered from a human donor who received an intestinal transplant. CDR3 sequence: CASSPPFRGVTEAFF. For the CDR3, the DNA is TGTGCCAGCAGCCCTCCCTTCCGGGGAGTCACTGAAGCTTTCTTT. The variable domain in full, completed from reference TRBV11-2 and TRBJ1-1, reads EAGVAQSPRYKIIEKRQSVAFWCNPISGHATLYWYQQILGQGPKLLIQFQNNGVVDDSQLPKDRFSAERLKGVDSTLKIQPAKLEDSAVYLCASSPPFRGVTEAFFGQGTRLTVV.